This T cell receptor beta chain was recorded in a study of blood T cell repertoires in COVID-19. This clone is a singleton in its sample. In assigning cohorts, the study relied on participant-reported clinical history. Per the germline V gene, CDR1 is MGHRA and CDR2 is YSYEKL. The CDR3 loop spans 14 amino acids. The V gene lost 1 base and the J gene lost 7 bases, with 13 bases spanning the gap. This table comes from immunoSEQ multiplex PCR, and its TCRdb copy is limited to in-frame clones, with some not included. The data show over 250,000 clones, with around 87% seen just once and 2% to 3% held by the top ten.

Sequenced material: PBMCs or T cells enriched from blood (not recorded which). The chain employs TRBV4-1 and TRBJ1-2; D may be TRBD1 (6 bases). The sequence derives from a young woman who had recovered from COVID-19. The CDR3 region is CASSQVGGAGGYTF. Here the CDR3 DNA reads TGCGCCAGCAGCCAAGTCGGGGGGGCGGGTGGCTACACCTTC.